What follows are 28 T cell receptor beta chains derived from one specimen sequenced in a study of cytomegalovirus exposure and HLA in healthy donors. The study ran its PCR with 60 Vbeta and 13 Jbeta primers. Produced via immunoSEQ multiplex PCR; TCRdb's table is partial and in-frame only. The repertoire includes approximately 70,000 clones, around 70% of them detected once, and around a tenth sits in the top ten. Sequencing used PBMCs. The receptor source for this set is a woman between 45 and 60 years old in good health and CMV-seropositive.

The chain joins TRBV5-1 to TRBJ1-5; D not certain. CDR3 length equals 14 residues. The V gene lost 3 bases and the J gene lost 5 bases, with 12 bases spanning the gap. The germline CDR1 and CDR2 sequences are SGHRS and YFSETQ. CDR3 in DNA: TGCGCCAGCAGCTCGTTTCCAGGTGATCAGCCCCAGCATTTT. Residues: CASSSFPGDQPQHF.

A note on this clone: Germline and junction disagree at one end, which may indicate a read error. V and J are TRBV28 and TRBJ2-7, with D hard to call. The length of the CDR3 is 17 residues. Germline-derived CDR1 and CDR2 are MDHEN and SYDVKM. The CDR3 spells CASRIRNFVVGSYEQYF. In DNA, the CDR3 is TGTGCCAGCAGAATACGAAACTTCGTCGTGGGCTCCTACGAGCAATACTTC.

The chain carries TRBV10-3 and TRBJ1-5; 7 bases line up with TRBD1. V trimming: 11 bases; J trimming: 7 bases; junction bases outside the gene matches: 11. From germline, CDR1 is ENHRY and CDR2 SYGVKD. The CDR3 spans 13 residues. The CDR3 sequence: CARQQGSLQPQHF. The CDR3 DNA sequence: TGTGCCCGGCAACAGGGGAGCTTGCAGCCCCAGCATTTT.

DNA for the CDR3: TGTGCCAGTAGTAACCTTATGCGCGTCAATCAGCCCCAGCATTTT. Translated, it gives CASSNLMRVNQPQHF. The rearrangement uses TRBV19 and TRBJ1-5; D uncertain. V lost 4 bases to trimming and J lost 3 bases, with 13 bases between them. The CDR3 runs to 15 residues. The V gene's germline CDR1 is LNHDA and CDR2 SQIVND (reference sequence).

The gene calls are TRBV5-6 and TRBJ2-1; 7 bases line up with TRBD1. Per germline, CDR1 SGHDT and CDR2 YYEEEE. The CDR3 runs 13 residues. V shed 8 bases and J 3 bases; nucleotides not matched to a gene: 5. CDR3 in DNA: TGTGCCAGTTCCCGACAGGGCTACAATGAGCAGTTCTTC. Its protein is CASSRQGYNEQFF.

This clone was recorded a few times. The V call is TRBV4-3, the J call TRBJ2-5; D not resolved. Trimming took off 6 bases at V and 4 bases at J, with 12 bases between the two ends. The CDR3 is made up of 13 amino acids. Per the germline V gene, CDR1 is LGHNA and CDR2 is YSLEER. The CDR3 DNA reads TGCGCCAGCAGTCAAAGCGAAACAGAGACCCAGTACTTC. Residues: CASSQSETETQYF.

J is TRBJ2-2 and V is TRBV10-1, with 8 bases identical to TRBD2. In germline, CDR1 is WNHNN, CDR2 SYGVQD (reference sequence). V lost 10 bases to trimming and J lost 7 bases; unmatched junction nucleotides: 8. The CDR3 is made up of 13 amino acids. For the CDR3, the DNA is TGCGCCACCGGACTAGCAGGAAGCGGGGAGCTGTTTTTT. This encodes CATGLAGSGELFF.

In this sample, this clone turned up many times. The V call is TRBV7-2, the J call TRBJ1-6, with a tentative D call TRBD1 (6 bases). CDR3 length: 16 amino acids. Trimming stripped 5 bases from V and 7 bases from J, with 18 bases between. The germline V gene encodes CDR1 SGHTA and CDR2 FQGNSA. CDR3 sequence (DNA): TGTGCCAGCAGCAAACCTACAGGGTATAGGAATTCACCCCTCCACTTT. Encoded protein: CASSKPTGYRNSPLHF.

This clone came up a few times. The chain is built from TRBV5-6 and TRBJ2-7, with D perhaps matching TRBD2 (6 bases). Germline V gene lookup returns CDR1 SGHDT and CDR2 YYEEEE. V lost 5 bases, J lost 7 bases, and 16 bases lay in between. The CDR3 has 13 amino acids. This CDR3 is CASRREGLREQYF. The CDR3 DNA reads TGTGCCAGCAGGCGGGAAGGATTGAGAGAGCAGTACTTC. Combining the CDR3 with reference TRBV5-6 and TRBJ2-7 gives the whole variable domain DAGVTQSPTHLIKTRGQQVTLRCSPKSGHDTVSWYQQALGQGPQFIFQYYEEEERQRGNFPDRFSGHQFPNYSSELNVNALLLGDSALYLCASRREGLREQYFGPGTRLTVT.

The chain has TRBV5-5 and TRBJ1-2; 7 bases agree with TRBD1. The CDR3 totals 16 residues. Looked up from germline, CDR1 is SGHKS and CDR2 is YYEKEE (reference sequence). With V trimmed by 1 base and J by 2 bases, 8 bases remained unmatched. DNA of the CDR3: TGTGCCAGCAGCTTGTTAATAACGGGACAGAACTATGGCTACACCTTC. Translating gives CASSLLITGQNYGYTF.

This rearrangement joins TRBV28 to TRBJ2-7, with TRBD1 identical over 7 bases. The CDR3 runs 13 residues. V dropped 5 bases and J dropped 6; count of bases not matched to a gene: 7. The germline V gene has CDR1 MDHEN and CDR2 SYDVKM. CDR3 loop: CASSRQGRSEQYF. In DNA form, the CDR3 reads TGTGCCAGCAGTAGACAGGGTAGGAGCGAGCAGTACTTC.

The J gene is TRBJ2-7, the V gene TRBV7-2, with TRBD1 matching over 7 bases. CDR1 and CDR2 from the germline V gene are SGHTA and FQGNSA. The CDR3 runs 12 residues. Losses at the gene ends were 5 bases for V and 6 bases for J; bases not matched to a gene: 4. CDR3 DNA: TGTGCCAGCAGCACTTACAGGGGCGAGCAGTACTTC. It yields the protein CASSTYRGEQYF.

The CDR3 nucleotides are TGTGCCAGCAGTGAACACTCCAGGGGCGTCTCTGGAAACACCATATATTTT. This translates into CASSEHSRGVSGNTIYF. The rearrangement uses TRBV6-1 and TRBJ1-3; D is perhaps TRBD1 (6 bases). V lost 2 bases to trimming and J lost 0 bases, with 14 bases between them. CDR3 length: 17 amino acids. The germline V gene encodes CDR1 MNHNS and CDR2 SASEGT.

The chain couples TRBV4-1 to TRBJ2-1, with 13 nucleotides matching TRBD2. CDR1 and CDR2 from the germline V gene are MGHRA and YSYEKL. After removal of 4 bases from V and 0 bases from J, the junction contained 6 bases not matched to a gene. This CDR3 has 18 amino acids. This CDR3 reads CASSRPRTSGSSYNEQFF. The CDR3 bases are TGCGCCAGCAGCCGACCCAGGACTAGCGGGAGCTCCTACAATGAGCAGTTCTTC.

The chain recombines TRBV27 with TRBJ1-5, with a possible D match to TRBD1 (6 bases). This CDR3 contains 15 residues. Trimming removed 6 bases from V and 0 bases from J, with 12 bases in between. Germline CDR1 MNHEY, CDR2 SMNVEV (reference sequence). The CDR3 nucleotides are TGTGCCAGCAGCCCGAGCAGGGGTAGCAATCAGCCCCAGCATTTT. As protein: CASSPSRGSNQPQHF.

CDR3 in DNA: TGCGCCAGCAGCTTTGGGCGGGAGGGAAGTGAGCAGTTCTTC. Translating it yields CASSFGREGSEQFF. V usage is TRBV5-1 and J usage is TRBJ2-1; TRBD2 agrees at 9 bases. Germline loops: CDR1 SGHRS, CDR2 YFSETQ. The CDR3 contains 14 residues. Losses at the gene ends were 2 bases for V and 9 bases for J; bases not matched to a gene: 6.

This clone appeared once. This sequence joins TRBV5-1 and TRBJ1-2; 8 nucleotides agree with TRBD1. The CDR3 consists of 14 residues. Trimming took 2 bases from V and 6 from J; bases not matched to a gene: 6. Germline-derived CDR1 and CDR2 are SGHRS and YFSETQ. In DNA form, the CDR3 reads TGCGCCAGCAGCTTATGGCCAGGGGGCGATGGCTACACCTTC. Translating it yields CASSLWPGGDGYTF.

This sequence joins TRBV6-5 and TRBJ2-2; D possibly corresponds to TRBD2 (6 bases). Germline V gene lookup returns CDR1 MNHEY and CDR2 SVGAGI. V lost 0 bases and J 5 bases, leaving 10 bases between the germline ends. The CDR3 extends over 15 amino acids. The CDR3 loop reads CASSYSRLVTGELFF. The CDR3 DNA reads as TGTGCCAGCAGTTACTCTCGACTAGTTACCGGGGAGCTGTTTTTT.

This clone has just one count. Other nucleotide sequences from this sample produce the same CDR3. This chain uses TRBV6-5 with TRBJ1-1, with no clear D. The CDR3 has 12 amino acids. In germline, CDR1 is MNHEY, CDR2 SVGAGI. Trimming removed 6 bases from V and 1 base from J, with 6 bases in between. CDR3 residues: CASSRQNTEAFF. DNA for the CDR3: TGTGCCAGCAGCCGACAGAACACTGAAGCTTTCTTT.

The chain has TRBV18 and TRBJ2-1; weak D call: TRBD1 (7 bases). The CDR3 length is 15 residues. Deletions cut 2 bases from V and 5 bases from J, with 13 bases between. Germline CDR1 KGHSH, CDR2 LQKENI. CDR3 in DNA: TGTGCCAGCTCACCAAGGCAGGGGGGCAACAATGAGCAGTTCTTC. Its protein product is CASSPRQGGNNEQFF.

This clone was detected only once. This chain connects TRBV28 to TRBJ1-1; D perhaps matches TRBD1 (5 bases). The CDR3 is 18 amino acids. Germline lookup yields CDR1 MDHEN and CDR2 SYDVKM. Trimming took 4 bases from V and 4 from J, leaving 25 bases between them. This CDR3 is CASSSLGIASGIGTEAFF. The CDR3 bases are TGTGCCAGCAGTTCATTGGGTATTGCCTCAGGGATTGGCACTGAAGCTTTCTTT.

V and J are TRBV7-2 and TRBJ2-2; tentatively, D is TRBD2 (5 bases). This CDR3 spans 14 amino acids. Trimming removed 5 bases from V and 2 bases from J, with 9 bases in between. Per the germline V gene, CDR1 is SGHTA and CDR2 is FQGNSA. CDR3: CASSDYLNTGELFF. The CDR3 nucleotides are TGTGCCAGCAGCGACTACCTAAACACCGGGGAGCTGTTTTTT.

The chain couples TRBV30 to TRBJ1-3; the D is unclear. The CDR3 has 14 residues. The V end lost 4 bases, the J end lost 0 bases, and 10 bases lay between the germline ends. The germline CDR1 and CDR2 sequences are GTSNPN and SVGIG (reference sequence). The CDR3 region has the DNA TGTGCCTGGACCCAGGTCCCCTCTGGAAACACCATATATTTT. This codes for CAWTQVPSGNTIYF.

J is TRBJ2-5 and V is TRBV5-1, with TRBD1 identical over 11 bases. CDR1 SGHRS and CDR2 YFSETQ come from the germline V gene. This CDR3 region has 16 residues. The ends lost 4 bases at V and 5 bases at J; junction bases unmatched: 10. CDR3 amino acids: CASSPLGTGGEETQYF. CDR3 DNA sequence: TGCGCCAGCAGCCCCCTTGGGACAGGGGGAGAGGAGACCCAGTACTTC.

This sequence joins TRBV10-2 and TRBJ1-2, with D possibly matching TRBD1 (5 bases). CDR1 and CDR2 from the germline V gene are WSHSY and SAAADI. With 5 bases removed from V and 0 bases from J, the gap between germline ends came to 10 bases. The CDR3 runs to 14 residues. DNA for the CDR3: TGCGCCAGCAGTAAGGGGCCTACTAACTATGGCTACACCTTC. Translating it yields CASSKGPTNYGYTF.

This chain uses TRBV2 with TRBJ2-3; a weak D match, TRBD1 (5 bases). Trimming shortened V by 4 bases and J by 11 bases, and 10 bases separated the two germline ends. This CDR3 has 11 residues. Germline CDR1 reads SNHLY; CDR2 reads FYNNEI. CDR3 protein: CASSGWQGQYF. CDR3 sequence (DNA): TGTGCCAGCAGTGGGTGGCAGGGGCAGTATTTT.

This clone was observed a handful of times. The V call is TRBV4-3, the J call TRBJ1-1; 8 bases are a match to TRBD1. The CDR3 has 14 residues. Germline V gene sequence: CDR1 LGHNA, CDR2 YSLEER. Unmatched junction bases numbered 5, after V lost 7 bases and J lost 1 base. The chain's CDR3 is CASTGQGPNTEAFF. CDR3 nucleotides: TGCGCCAGCACCGGACAGGGTCCGAACACTGAAGCTTTCTTT.

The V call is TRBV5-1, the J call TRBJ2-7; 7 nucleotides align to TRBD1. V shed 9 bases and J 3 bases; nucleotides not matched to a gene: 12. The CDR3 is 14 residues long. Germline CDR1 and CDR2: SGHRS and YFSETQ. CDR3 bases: TGCGCCACCGCTCCGGGTAGGGGGCTCTACGAGCAGTACTTC. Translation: CATAPGRGLYEQYF.